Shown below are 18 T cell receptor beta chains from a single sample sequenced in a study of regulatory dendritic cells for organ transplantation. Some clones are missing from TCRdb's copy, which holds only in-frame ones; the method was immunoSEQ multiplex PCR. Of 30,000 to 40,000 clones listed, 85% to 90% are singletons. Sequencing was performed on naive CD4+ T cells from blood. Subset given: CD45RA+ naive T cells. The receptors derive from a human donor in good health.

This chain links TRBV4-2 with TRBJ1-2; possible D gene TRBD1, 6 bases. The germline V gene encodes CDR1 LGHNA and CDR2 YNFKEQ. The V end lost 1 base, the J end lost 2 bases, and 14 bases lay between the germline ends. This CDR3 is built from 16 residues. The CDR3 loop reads CASSQVDRRFNYGYTF. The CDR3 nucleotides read TGTGCCAGCAGCCAAGTTGACAGGCGCTTCAACTATGGCTACACCTTC.

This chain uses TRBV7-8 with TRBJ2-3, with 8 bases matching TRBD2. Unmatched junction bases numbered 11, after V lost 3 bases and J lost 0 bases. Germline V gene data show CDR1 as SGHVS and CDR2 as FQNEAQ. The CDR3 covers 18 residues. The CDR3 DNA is TGTGCCAGCAGCTTGAGGCCTAGCGGGTCGACTAGCACAGATACGCAGTATTTT. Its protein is CASSLRPSGSTSTDTQYF.

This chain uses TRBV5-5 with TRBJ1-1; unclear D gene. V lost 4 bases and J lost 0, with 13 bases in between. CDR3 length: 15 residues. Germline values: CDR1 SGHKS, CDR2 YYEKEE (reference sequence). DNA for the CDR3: TGTGCCAGCAGCCCACAACTAACAGTGAACACTGAAGCTTTCTTT. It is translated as CASSPQLTVNTEAFF.

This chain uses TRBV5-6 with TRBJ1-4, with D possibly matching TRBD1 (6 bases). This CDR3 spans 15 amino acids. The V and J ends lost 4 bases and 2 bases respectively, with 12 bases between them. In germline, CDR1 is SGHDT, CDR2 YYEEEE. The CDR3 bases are TGTGCCAGCAGCCAGAGGGGGGGCACTAATGAAAAACTGTTTTTT. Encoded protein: CASSQRGGTNEKLFF.

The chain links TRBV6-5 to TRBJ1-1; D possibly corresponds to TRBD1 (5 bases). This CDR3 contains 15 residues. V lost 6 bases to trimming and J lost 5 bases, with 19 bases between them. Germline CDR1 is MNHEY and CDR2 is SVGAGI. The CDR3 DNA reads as TGTGCCAGCAGGTACGCGGGGGGGGACTTGACTGAAGCTTTCTTT. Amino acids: CASRYAGGDLTEAFF.

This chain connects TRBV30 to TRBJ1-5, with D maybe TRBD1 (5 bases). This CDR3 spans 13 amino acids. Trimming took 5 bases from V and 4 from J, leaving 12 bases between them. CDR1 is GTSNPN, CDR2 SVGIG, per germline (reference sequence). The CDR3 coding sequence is TGTGCCTGGGCTGAGGGGAGAAATCAGCCCCAGCATTTT. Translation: CAWAEGRNQPQHF.

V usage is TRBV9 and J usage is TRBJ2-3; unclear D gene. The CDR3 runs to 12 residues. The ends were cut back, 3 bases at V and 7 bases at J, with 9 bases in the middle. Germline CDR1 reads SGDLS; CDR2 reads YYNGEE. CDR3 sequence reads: CASSALGHTQYF. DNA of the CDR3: TGTGCCAGCAGCGCCCTCGGCCATACGCAGTATTTT.

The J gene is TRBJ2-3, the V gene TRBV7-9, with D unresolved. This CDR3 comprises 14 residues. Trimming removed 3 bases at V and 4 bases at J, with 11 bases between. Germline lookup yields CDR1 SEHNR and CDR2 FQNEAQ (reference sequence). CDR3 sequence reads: CASSLSSRADTQYF. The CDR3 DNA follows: TGTGCCAGCAGCTTGAGTAGTCGGGCAGATACGCAGTATTTT.

The CDR3 DNA reads as TGTGCCAGCAGCGGGACTAGCGGGGGGCCGCAGTACTTC. It is translated as CASSGTSGGPQYF. V is TRBV2 and J is TRBJ2-5, with 15 bases identical to TRBD2. Looked up from germline, CDR1 is SNHLY and CDR2 is FYNNEI. Trimming cost V 6 bases and J 11 bases; bases outside gene matches: 4. This CDR3 region has 13 residues.

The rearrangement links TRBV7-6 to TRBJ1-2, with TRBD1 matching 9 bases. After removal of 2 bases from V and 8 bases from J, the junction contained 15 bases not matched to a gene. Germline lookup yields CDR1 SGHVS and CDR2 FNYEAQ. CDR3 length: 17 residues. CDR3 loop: CASSLSSLTGGKKGYTF. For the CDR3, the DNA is TGTGCCAGCAGCTTATCGTCGCTGACAGGGGGGAAGAAAGGCTACACCTTC.

This CDR3 reads CASSYGSGEQYF. As DNA, the CDR3 is TGTGCCAGCAGCTATGGTTCGGGCGAGCAGTACTTC. The chain employs TRBV5-4 and TRBJ2-7; no clear D. CDR1 and CDR2 from the germline V gene are SGHNT and YYREEE (reference sequence). The CDR3 sequence is 12 residues long. V was pared by 3 bases and J by 6 bases, with 10 bases between.

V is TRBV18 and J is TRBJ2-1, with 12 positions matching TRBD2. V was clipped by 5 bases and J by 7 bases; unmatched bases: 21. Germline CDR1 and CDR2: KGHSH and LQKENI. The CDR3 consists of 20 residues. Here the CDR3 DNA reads TGTGCCAGCTCAAGGCAGGGTACCACTGAGACTAGCGGGAGAGTAAATGAGCAGTTCTTC. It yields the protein CASSRQGTTETSGRVNEQFF.

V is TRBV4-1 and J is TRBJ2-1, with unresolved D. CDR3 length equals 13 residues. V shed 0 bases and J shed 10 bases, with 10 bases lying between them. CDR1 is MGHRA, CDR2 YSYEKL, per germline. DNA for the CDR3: TGCGCCAGCAGCCAAGACGGCGCGCGAGAGCAGTTCTTC. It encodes CASSQDGAREQFF.

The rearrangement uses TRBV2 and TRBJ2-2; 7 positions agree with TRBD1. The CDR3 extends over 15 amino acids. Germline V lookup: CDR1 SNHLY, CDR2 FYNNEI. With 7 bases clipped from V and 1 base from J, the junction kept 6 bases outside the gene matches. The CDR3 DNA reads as TGTGCCAGCATCAGGGGGACGGTGAACACCGGGGAGCTGTTTTTT. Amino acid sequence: CASIRGTVNTGELFF.

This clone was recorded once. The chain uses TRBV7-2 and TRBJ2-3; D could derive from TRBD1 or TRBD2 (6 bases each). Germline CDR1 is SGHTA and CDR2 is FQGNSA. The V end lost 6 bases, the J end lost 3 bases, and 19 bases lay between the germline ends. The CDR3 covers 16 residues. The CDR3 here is CASRDHGGATTDTQYF. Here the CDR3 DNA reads TGTGCCAGCAGAGATCACGGGGGCGCAACAACAGATACGCAGTATTTT.

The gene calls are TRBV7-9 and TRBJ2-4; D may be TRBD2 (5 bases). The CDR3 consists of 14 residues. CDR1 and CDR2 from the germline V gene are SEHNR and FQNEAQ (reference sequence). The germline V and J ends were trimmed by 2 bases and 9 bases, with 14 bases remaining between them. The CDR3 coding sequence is TGTGCCAGCAGCTTAAGCCAACTAGTTTTCATTCAGTACTTC. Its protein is CASSLSQLVFIQYF.

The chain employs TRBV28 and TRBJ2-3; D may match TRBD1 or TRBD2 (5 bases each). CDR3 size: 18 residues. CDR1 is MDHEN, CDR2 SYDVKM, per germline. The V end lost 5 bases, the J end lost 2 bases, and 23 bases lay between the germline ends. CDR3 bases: TGTGCCAGCAGTCCGTGGGACCTATATTCCCCCAACACAGATACGCAGTATTTT. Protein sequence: CASSPWDLYSPNTDTQYF.

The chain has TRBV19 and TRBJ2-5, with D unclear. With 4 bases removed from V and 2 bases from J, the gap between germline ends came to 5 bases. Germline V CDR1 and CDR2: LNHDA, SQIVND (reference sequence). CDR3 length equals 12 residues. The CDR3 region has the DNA TGTGCCAGTAGTAAAAATCAAGAGACCCAGTACTTC. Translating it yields CASSKNQETQYF.